The clone carrying this TCR beta chain has a count of ten or more. Antigen: not known. Looked up from germline, CDR1 is SGHTA and CDR2 is FQGNSA. V was pared by 5 bases and J by 1 base, with 8 bases between. The length of the CDR3 is 13 residues. These data originate in a study of T cell repertoires in cytomegalovirus infection. Study-level background: Both a matching HLA type and CMV infection were indicated by public TCR beta signatures.

Notes on the study in general: HLA-C-restricted, CMV-specific TCR beta clonotypes were dominant ex vivo. Frequencies of public TCR beta families were cumulated, and this identified carriers of CMV plus the relevant HLA.

TCRdb re-derived calls from the reads in MiXCR, one entry per CDR3 protein. The table has more than 200,000 distinct CDR3 sequences, roughly 10% seen once. The chain employs TRBV7-2 and TRBJ1-1; D call uncertain. The sequence was collected from a human donor in good health (CMV status not recorded). Some clones in this sample may be carry-over from other donors' samples. The specimen was PBMCs. Written as DNA, the CDR3 is TGTGCCAGCAGCAGTAGCCCGAACACTGAAGCTTTCTTT. Protein product: CASSSSPNTEAFF.